One T cell receptor (beta chain) is described in this entry. This entry is derived from a study of blood T cell repertoires in COVID-19. Study background: Acute-phase and convalescent COVID-19 samples originated in the United States, Italy and Spain.

Germline V CDR1 and CDR2: SNHLY, FYNNEI. The V end lost 6 bases, the J end lost 5 bases, and 8 bases lay between the germline ends. CDR3 length: 11 amino acids. Profiling relied on immunoSEQ multiplex PCR, and the TCRdb table lists in-frame clones only, not all of them. The sample lists tens of thousands of clones, about 86% occurring once. The sequenced material came from peripheral blood. V usage is TRBV2 and J usage is TRBJ2-7; no clear D. The source is a human donor in a cohort sampled during active COVID-19. For the CDR3, the DNA is TGTGCCAGCAGCCAGGCCAACGAGCAGTACTTC. Amino acid sequence: CASSQANEQYF.